This T cell receptor beta chain originates from a study of blood T cell repertoires in COVID-19. About the study: Italy, Spain and the United States were the sources of the convalescent and acute COVID-19 samples. The analysed material was cDNA or gDNA that came from T cells, B-cell-depleted T cells, or PBMCs.

As processed by the authors: Nucleated cell counts were estimated from reference gene primer amplification. The repertoire was sequenced with immunoSEQ multiplex PCR; TCRdb's copy has only in-frame clones and lacks some. That table furnishes V, J and clone size, whereas the DNA furnished D and trimming. This sample carries more than 90,000 clones, less than 90% of them seen once, and the ten largest clones take roughly 7.9%. The CDR3 runs 16 residues. V lost 5 bases to trimming and J lost 4 bases; unmatched junction nucleotides: 9. Germline CDR1 SGHAT, CDR2 FQNNGV. This clonotype originated in a man between 65 and 85 years old who had recovered from COVID-19. The sequenced sample was peripheral blood. The V and J genes are TRBV11-2 and TRBJ2-1, with TRBD2 identical over 9 bases. The CDR3 DNA follows: TGTGCCAGCAGCCGCCTGGGAGCGGGGGGATACAATGAGCAGTTCTTC. It yields the protein CASSRLGAGGYNEQFF.